The 22 T cell receptor beta chains given below trace back to one sample, sequenced in a study of Ad26.COV2.S vaccination and SARS-CoV-2 variants. Treatment specified: some 20 received Ad26.COV2.S at low or high dose, single or two shots; about 5 received placebo; per-sample allocation not given. Sampling was performed 63 days after the first vaccine or placebo injection. Some clones are missing from TCRdb's copy, which holds only in-frame ones; the method was immunoSEQ multiplex PCR. Of about 390,000 clones in the sample, 88% were seen once. Sequenced material: peripheral blood, taken in a trial of Ad26.COV2.S vaccine versus placebo. These receptor sequences come from a person aged 18-60 years who received the Ad26.COV2.S COVID-19 vaccine or a placebo.

The chain joins TRBV7-8 to TRBJ2-1, with D possibly matching TRBD1 (6 bases). CDR1 SGHVS and CDR2 FQNEAQ come from the germline V gene. Trimming left V 5 bases short and J 0 bases short, with 17 bases between. The CDR3 has 17 amino acids. The CDR3 sequence: CASSPQGQGTSYNEQFF. The CDR3 nucleotides read TGTGCCAGCAGCCCACAGGGTCAGGGTACCTCCTACAATGAGCAGTTCTTC. The variable domain in full, with the rest retrieved from reference TRBV7-8 and TRBJ2-1, is GAGVSQSPRYKVAKRGQDVALRCDPISGHVSLFWYQQALGQGPEFLTYFQNEAQLDKSGLPSDRFFAERPEGSVSTLKIQRTQQEDSAVYLCASSPQGQGTSYNEQFFGPGTRLTVL.

The chain recombines TRBV5-1 with TRBJ1-1, with D possibly being TRBD1 (6 bases). From germline, CDR1 is SGHRS and CDR2 YFSETQ. The ends were cut back, 8 bases at V and 4 bases at J, with 9 bases in the middle. The CDR3 is made up of 11 amino acids. The CDR3, as DNA: TGCGCCAGTAGGGGGGGCACTGAAGCTTTCTTT. This codes for CASRGGTEAFF.

The chain is built from TRBV20-1 and TRBJ1-1; D unresolved. The germline gives CDR1 DFQATT, CDR2 SNEGSKA (reference sequence). Trimming shortened V by 6 bases and J by 5 bases, and 10 bases separated the two germline ends. The CDR3 extends over 11 amino acids. The DNA for the CDR3 is TGCAGTGCAAGTGTGGGTACTGAAGCTTTCTTT. Residues: CSASVGTEAFF.

The chain combines TRBV7-9 with TRBJ1-2, with 11 bases that match TRBD1. The length of the CDR3 is 14 residues. Germline V gives CDR1 SEHNR, CDR2 FQNEAQ (reference sequence). V dropped 4 bases and J dropped 6; count of bases not matched to a gene: 4. CDR3 sequence: CASSWGQGDNGYTF. The CDR3 DNA is TGTGCCAGCAGCTGGGGACAGGGGGATAATGGCTACACCTTC.

The chain uses TRBV10-2 and TRBJ2-6; D unresolved. CDR1 is WSHSY and CDR2 is SAAADI in the germline V gene. CDR3 length equals 15 residues. Trimming cost V 8 bases and J 0 bases, with 11 bases left between them. The CDR3 here is CASLPVRSGANVLTF. The CDR3 region has the DNA TGCGCCAGCTTGCCAGTCCGCTCTGGGGCCAACGTCCTGACTTTC.

The V call is TRBV13, the J call TRBJ1-1; tentatively, D is TRBD1 (5 bases). The V gene's germline CDR1 is PRHDT and CDR2 FYEKMQ (reference sequence). CDR3 length: 15 amino acids. V was cut by 6 bases and J by 7 bases, with 21 bases left in between. CDR3: CASSPPGRTLFEAFF. In DNA, the CDR3 is TGTGCCAGCAGTCCCCCGGGGCGGACTCTTTTTGAAGCTTTCTTT.

The V call is TRBV29-1, the J call TRBJ1-1; D not resolved. The CDR3 runs 15 residues. CDR1 SQVTM and CDR2 ANQGSEA come from the germline V gene. The V and J ends lost 4 bases and 1 base respectively, with 16 bases between them. The CDR3 DNA is TGCAGCGTTGCCACCTTGGACTGGAAGAACACTGAAGCTTTCTTT. This encodes CSVATLDWKNTEAFF.

The chain has TRBV5-1 and TRBJ1-3; TRBD1 matches at 7 bases. Germline V gives CDR1 SGHRS, CDR2 YFSETQ. This CDR3 spans 14 amino acids. The V and J ends lost 5 bases and 2 bases, in that order; junction bases with no gene match: 4. CDR3 residues: CASRQGGPGNTIYF. The CDR3 DNA follows: TGCGCCAGCAGGCAGGGGGGCCCTGGAAACACCATATATTTT.

This clone was detected only once. The gene calls are TRBV6-1 and TRBJ1-2; D is unresolved. The CDR3 runs 14 residues. Germline lookup yields CDR1 MNHNS and CDR2 SASEGT. V lost 1 base and J 6 bases, leaving 12 bases between the germline ends. The CDR3 nucleotides are TGTGCCAGCAGTGAAGATGTGGGAAGGAATGGCTACACCTTC. It is translated as CASSEDVGRNGYTF.

The CDR3 loop reads CASSQELGTIQYF. CDR3 nucleotides: TGTGCCAGCAGCCAAGAGTTAGGTACGATTCAGTACTTC. The V gene is TRBV3-1 (or the pseudogene TRBV3-2), the J gene TRBJ2-4, with D uncertain. The CDR3 has 13 amino acids. The ends were cut back, 0 bases at V and 10 bases at J, with 10 bases in the middle. The germline V gene has CDR1 LGHDT and CDR2 YNNKEL (reference sequence).

Notes on this clone: The sample contains more than one DNA sequence encoding this CDR3. The V call is TRBV5-1, the J call TRBJ2-2; D not resolved. Germline V gene sequence: CDR1 SGHRS, CDR2 YFSETQ. The CDR3 is 12 residues long. Trimming pared 1 base from V and 7 bases from J, leaving 5 bases between. In DNA, the CDR3 is TGCGCCAGCAGCTTGTCTGGCGGGGAGCTGTTTTTT. Translating it yields CASSLSGGELFF.

The CDR3 region is CASSPRTGGWEQYF. The DNA of the CDR3 is TGCGCCAGCAGCCCTAGGACAGGGGGCTGGGAGCAGTACTTC. The rearrangement joins TRBV5-1 to TRBJ2-7; the match to TRBD1 covers 11 bases. The CDR3 is 14 amino acids. With 4 bases clipped from V and 7 bases from J, the junction kept 7 bases outside the gene matches. Germline values: CDR1 SGHRS, CDR2 YFSETQ.

As for this clone: The junction does not match germline at one end; this may be a read error. The rearrangement joins TRBV7-9 to TRBJ2-3; 11 positions match TRBD2. The CDR3 runs to 18 residues. Germline assignment: CDR1 SEHNR and CDR2 FQNEAQ (reference sequence). CDR3 coding DNA: TGTGCCAGCAGCGTAGCCGGGACTAGCGGCGATCGCACAGATACGCAGTATTTT. It translates to CASSVAGTSGDRTDTQYF.

This clone was counted only a few times. The chain joins TRBV2 to TRBJ1-2; D is possibly TRBD1 (5 bases). The ends were cut back, 6 bases at V and 4 bases at J, with 9 bases in the middle. The CDR3 totals 12 residues. Germline V lookup: CDR1 SNHLY, CDR2 FYNNEI. The CDR3 loop is CASRLGLYGYTF. The CDR3 DNA follows: TGTGCCAGCAGACTGGGGCTCTATGGCTACACCTTC. The full variable domain, with the rest looked up from reference TRBV2 and TRBJ1-2, is EPEVTQTPSHQVTQMGQEVILRCVPISNHLYFYWYRQILGQKVEFLVSFYNNEISEKSEIFDDQFSVERPDGSNFTLKIRSTKLEDSAMYFCASRLGLYGYTFGSGTRLTVV.

This clone came up a few times. V is TRBV5-4 and J is TRBJ2-2; D gene ambiguous. The CDR3 is 12 amino acids. The V gene lost 6 bases and the J gene lost 0 bases, with 3 bases spanning the gap. Germline V CDR1 and CDR2: SGHNT, YYREEE (reference sequence). This CDR3 reads CASTSNTGELFF. CDR3 in DNA: TGTGCCAGCACCTCGAACACCGGGGAGCTGTTTTTT.

The genes are TRBV6-6 and TRBJ1-5; D is possibly TRBD1 (6 bases). V dropped 6 bases and J dropped 3 bases, with 12 bases sitting between them. Per germline, CDR1 MNHNY and CDR2 SVGAGI (reference sequence). This CDR3 contains 14 residues. CDR3 region: CASSRDRYNQPQHF. Written as DNA, the CDR3 is TGTGCCAGCAGCCGTGACAGGTACAATCAGCCCCAGCATTTT.

The CDR3 DNA is TGTGCCAGCTTCGGGGACAGGGGCTATGGCTACACCTTC. Protein product: CASFGDRGYGYTF. The chain couples TRBV18 to TRBJ1-2; 10 bases align to TRBD1. The CDR3 consists of 13 residues. The J segment lost 4 bases and the V segment lost 7 bases, leaving 3 bases of the junction unmatched. CDR1 is KGHSH, CDR2 LQKENI, per germline.

The rearrangement uses TRBV30 and TRBJ1-6; 9 nucleotides agree with TRBD1. Germline CDR1 reads GTSNPN; CDR2 reads SVGIG (reference sequence). The CDR3 extends over 13 amino acids. V lost 3 bases to trimming and J lost 10 bases; unmatched junction nucleotides: 4. CDR3 residues: CAWRIGQGSPLHF. In nucleotides, the CDR3 is TGTGCCTGGAGAATAGGACAGGGGTCACCCCTCCACTTT. Combining the CDR3 with reference TRBV30 and TRBJ1-6 gives the whole variable domain SQTIHQWPATLVQPVGSPLSLECTVEGTSNPNLYWYRQAAGRGLQLLFYSVGIGQISSEVPQNLSASRPQDRQFILSSKKLLLSDSGFYLCAWRIGQGSPLHFGNGTRLTVT.

The J gene is TRBJ2-2, the V gene TRBV7-6, with unresolved D. The germline gives CDR1 SGHVS, CDR2 FNYEAQ. The CDR3 is 17 residues long. V was shortened by 5 bases and J by 0 bases, with 16 bases between the two germline ends. CDR3 region: CASSPREVLANTGELFF. The CDR3 nucleotides read TGTGCCAGCAGCCCCCGAGAGGTGTTGGCGAACACCGGGGAGCTGTTTTTT.

This chain connects TRBV2 to TRBJ2-1; 8 nucleotides agree with TRBD2. Germline loops: CDR1 SNHLY, CDR2 FYNNEI. The CDR3 is made up of 15 amino acids. V shed 8 bases, J shed 4 bases, and the junction held 10 bases outside the gene matches. The chain's CDR3 is CASGGLGGGYNEQFF. CDR3 nucleotides: TGTGCCAGCGGAGGTTTGGGCGGGGGGTACAATGAGCAGTTCTTC.

The chain recombines TRBV4-1 with TRBJ1-6; possibly TRBD1 for D (5 bases). Germline assignment: CDR1 MGHRA and CDR2 YSYEKL. Trimming stripped 0 bases from V and 8 bases from J, with 8 bases between. CDR3 length equals 14 residues. CDR3: CASSQDWGYSPLHF. In DNA form, the CDR3 reads TGCGCCAGCAGCCAAGATTGGGGGTATTCACCCCTCCACTTT.

This clone occurred once. The J gene is TRBJ2-2, the V gene TRBV6-1; D might be TRBD1 (6 bases). The germline CDR1 and CDR2 sequences are MNHNS and SASEGT. The V end was cut by 8 bases, the J end by 1 base, with 14 bases between. This CDR3 spans 15 amino acids. CDR3 region: CASGDYRENTGELFF. In nucleotides, the CDR3 is TGTGCCAGCGGCGATTACAGGGAGAACACCGGGGAGCTGTTTTTT.